Included here is one T cell receptor (beta chain) sequence, with context. The antigen remains unidentified. This entry belongs to a study of T-cell memory formation after mild COVID-19. Whole-study context: There were largely donor-specific TCR clusters. General observations from the study: There was a balanced CD4/CD8 profile in clones contracting day 15 to 85, and later expanders leaned CD4+. Pre-infection memory showed some responding clones, and this suggested that cross-reactive memory joined.

Germline CDR1 reads KGHSH; CDR2 reads LQKENI. Trimming cost V 0 bases and J 6 bases, with 16 bases left between them. The CDR3 spans 16 residues. TCRdb redid the calling of the 5' RACE reads with MiXCR, one entry per CDR3 protein. The table has about 150,000 distinct CDR3 sequences, roughly 13% seen once; the top ten hold 3.3%. Sample: PBMCs or a T cell subset sorted from them (not recorded which). This sequence was found in a man younger than 35 who had mild COVID-19 (a few samples of this study predate the infection). Cell type and time point are not known. The chain uses TRBV18 and TRBJ2-3; D uncertain. The CDR3 coding sequence is TGTGCCAGCTCACCACCCCCCGGGTCCGATGTGGATACGCAGTATTTT. It codes for CASSPPPGSDVDTQYF.